This TCR beta chain is from a study of T cell responses to AZD1222 COVID-19 vaccine. TCRdb's table, derived via immunoSEQ multiplex PCR, lists solely in-frame clones and lacks some. The sample carries 95,000 to 150,000 clones, approximately 94% recorded once. Germline loops: CDR1 MNHEY, CDR2 SVGAGI. V was cut by 0 bases and J by 7 bases, with 9 bases left in between. This CDR3 contains 14 residues. The sample in question was peripheral blood, obtained 28 days after the second AZD1222 dose. This sequence was found in an adult who received the AZD1222 COVID-19 vaccine. The J gene is TRBJ2-2, the V gene TRBV6-5, with a tentative D call TRBD2 (7 bases). CDR3 coding DNA: TGTGCCAGCAGTTACTCGCGGGGGCTCGGGGAGCTGTTTTTT. As protein: CASSYSRGLGELFF.